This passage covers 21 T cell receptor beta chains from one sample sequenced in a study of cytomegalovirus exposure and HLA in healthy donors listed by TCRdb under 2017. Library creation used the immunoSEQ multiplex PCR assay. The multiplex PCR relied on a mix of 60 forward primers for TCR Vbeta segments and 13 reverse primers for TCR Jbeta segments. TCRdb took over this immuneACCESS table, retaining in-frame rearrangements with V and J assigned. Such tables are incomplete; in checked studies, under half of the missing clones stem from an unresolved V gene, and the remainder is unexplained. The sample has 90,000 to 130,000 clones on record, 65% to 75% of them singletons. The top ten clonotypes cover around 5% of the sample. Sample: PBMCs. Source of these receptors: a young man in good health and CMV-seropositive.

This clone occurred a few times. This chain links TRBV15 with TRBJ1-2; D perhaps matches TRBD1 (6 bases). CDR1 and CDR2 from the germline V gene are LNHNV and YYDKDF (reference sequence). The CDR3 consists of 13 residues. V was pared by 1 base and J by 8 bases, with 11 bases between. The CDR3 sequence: CATSRGTDGGYTF. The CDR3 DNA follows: TGTGCCACCAGCAGAGGGACAGACGGGGGCTACACCTTC. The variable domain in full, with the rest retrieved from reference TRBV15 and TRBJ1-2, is DAMVIQNPRYQVTQFGKPVTLSCSQTLNHNVMYWYQQKSSQAPKLLFHYYDKDFNNEADTPDNFQSRRPNTSFCFLDIRSPGLGDTAMYLCATSRGTDGGYTFGSGTRLTVV.

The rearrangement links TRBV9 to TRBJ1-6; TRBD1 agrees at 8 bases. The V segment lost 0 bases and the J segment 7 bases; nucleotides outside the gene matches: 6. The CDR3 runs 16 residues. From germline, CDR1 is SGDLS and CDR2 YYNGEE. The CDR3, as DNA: TGTGCCAGCAGCGTAGGACAGGGGAAGGGGAATTCACCCCTCCACTTT. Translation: CASSVGQGKGNSPLHF.

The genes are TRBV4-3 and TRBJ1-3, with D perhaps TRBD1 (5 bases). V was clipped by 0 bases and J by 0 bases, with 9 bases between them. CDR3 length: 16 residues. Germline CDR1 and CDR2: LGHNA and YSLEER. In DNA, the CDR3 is TGCGCCAGCAGCCAAGATGATAGGGGCTCTGGAAACACCATATATTTT. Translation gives CASSQDDRGSGNTIYF.

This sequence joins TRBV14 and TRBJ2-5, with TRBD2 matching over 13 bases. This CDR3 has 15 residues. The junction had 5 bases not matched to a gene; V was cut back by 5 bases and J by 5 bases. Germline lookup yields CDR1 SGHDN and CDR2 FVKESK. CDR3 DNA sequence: TGTGCCAGCAGCGTCGAGACTAGCGGGGGGGAGACCCAGTACTTC. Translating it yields CASSVETSGGETQYF.

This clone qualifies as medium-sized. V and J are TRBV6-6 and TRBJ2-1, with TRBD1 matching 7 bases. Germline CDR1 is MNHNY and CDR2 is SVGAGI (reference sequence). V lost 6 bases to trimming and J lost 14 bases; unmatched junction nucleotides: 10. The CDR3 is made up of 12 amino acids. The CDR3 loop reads CASSPGQLQEFF. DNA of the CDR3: TGTGCCAGCAGCCCGGGACAGCTTCAGGAGTTCTTC.

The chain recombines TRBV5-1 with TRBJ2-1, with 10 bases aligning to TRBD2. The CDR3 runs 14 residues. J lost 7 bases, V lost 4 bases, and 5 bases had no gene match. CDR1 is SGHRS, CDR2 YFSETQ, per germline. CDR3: CASSEGLAINEQFF. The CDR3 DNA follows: TGCGCCAGCAGCGAGGGACTAGCGATAAATGAGCAGTTCTTC.

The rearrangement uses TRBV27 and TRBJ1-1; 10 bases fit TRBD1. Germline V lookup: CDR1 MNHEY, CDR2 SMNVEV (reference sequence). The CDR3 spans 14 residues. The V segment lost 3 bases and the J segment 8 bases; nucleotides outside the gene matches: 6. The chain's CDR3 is CASSFRDRGREAFF. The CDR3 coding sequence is TGTGCCAGCAGTTTCCGGGACAGGGGTCGGGAAGCTTTCTTT.

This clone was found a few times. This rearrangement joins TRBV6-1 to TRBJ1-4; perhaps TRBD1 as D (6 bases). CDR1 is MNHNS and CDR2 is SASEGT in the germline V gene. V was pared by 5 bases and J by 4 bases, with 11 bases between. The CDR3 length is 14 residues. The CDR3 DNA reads TGTGCCAGCAGTTTCGGACAGTTTAATGAAAAACTGTTTTTT. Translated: CASSFGQFNEKLFF.

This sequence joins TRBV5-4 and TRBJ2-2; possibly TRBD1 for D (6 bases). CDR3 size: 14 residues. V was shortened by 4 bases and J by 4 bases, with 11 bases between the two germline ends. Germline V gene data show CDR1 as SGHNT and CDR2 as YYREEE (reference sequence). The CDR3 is CASSHTGSTGELFF. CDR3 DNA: TGTGCCAGCAGCCACACAGGGTCCACCGGGGAGCTGTTTTTT.

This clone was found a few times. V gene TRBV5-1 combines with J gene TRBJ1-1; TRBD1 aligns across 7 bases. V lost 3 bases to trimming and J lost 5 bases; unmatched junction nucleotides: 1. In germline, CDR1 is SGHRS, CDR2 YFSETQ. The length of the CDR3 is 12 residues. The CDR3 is CASSYRGTEAFF. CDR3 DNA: TGCGCCAGCAGCTACAGGGGAACTGAAGCTTTCTTT.

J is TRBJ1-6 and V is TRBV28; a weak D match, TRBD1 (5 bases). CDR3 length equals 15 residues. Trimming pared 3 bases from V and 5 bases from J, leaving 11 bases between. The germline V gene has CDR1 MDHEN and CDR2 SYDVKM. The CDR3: CASSFFDSHNSPLHF. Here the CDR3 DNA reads TGTGCCAGCAGTTTTTTCGACAGCCATAATTCACCCCTCCACTTT.

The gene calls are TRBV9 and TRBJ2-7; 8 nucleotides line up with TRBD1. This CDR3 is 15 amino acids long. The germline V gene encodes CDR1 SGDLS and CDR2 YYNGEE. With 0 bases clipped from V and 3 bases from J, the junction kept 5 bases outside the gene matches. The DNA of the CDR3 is TGTGCCAGCAGCGTAGCTACCGGACAGGGCTACGAGCAGTACTTC. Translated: CASSVATGQGYEQYF.

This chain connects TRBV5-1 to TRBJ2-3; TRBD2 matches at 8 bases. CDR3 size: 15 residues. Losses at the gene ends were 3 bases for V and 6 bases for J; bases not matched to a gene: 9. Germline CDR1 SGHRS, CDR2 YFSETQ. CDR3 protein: CASSSLAAPPDTQYF. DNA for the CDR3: TGCGCCAGCAGCTCACTAGCGGCACCCCCCGATACGCAGTATTTT. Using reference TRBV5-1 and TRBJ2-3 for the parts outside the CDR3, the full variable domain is KAGVTQTPRYLIKTRGQQVTLSCSPISGHRSVSWYQQTPGQGLQFLFEYFSETQRNKGNFPGRFSGRQFSNSRSEMNVSTLELGDSALYLCASSSLAAPPDTQYFGPGTRLTVL.

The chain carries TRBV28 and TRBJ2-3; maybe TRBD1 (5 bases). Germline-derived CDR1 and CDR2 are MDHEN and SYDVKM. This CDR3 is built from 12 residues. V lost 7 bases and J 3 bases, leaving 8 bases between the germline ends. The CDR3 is CASTPGTDTQYF. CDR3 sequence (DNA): TGTGCCAGCACCCCAGGGACAGATACGCAGTATTTT.

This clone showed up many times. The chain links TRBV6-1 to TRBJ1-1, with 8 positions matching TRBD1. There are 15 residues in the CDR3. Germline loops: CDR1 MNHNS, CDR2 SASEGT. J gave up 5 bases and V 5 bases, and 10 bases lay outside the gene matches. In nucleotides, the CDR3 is TGTGCCAGCAGTCTGGGGCAGGGGGCGAGGACTGAAGCTTTCTTT. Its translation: CASSLGQGARTEAFF.

CDR3 DNA: TGTGCCAGCGGAGACTACCCCACAGATACGCAGTATTTT. Amino acid sequence: CASGDYPTDTQYF. This chain uses TRBV2 with TRBJ2-3, with a possible D match to TRBD2 (5 bases). CDR1 and CDR2 from the germline V gene are SNHLY and FYNNEI. V shed 8 bases and J shed 2 bases, with 11 bases lying between them. This CDR3 is 13 amino acids long.

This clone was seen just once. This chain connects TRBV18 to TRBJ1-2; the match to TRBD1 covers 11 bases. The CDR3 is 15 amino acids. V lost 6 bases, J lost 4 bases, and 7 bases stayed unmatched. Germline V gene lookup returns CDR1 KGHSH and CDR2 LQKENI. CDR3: CASSPGQGVFYGYTF. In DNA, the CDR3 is TGTGCCAGCTCCCCGGGACAGGGGGTTTTCTATGGCTACACCTTC.

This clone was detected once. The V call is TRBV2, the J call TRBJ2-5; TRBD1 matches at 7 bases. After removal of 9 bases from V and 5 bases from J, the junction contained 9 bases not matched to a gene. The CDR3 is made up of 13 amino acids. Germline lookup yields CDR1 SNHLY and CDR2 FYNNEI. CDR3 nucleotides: TGTGCCAGTGGACAGGCCCGAGGGGAGACCCAGTACTTC. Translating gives CASGQARGETQYF.

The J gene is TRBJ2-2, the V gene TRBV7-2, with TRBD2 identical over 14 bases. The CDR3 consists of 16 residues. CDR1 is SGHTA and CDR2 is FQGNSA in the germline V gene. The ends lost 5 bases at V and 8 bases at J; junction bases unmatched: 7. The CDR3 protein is CASSIRTSGGTGELFF. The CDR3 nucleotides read TGTGCCAGCAGCATTAGGACTAGCGGGGGGACTGGGGAGCTGTTTTTT.

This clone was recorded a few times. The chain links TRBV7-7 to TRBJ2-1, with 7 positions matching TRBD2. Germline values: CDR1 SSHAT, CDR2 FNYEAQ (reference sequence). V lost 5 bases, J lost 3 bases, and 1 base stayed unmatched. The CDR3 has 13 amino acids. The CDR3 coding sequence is TGTGCCAGCAGCCCGGGGGGCTACAATGAGCAGTTCTTC. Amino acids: CASSPGGYNEQFF.

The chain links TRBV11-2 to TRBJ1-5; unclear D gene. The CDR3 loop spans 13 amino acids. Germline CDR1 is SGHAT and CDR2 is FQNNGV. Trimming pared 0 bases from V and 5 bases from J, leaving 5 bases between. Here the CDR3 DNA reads TGTGCCAGCAGCTTAGATGCGGATCAGCCCCAGCATTTT. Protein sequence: CASSLDADQPQHF.